The 21 T cell receptor beta chains listed next were all sequenced from one sample in a study of CD8 T cells in ankylosing spondylitis. Study-level results: There was a TCR beta motif, made of roughly eight highly homologous variants, that appeared characteristic of ankylosing spondylitis blood.

What these receptors recognize is not known. TCRdb reprocessed the 5' RACE reads via MiXCR and lists one record per CDR3 protein. The table records about 90,000 distinct CDR3 sequences, 9% of them present only once. Sequencing was performed on blood, either unsorted or a sorted T cell fraction (not recorded which). These receptors were collected from a male donor with ankylosing spondylitis.

The V call is TRBV30, the J call TRBJ1-2; D not certain. Looked up from germline, CDR1 is GTSNPN and CDR2 is SVGIG (reference sequence). V was cut by 3 bases and J by 2 bases, with 19 bases left in between. CDR3 length: 16 residues. The CDR3 loop is CAWRDLGLIDNYGYTF. For the CDR3, the DNA is TGTGCCTGGAGAGATTTAGGGCTGATTGACAACTATGGCTACACCTTC.

At least ten counts were recorded for this clonotype. V gene TRBV7-8 combines with J gene TRBJ2-2, with a tentative D call TRBD1 (6 bases). The CDR3 has 14 amino acids. Germline V gene sequence: CDR1 SGHVS, CDR2 FQNEAQ. Trimming took off 8 bases at V and 0 bases at J, with 10 bases between the two ends. The CDR3 loop is CASLGQPNTGELFF. CDR3 coding DNA: TGTGCCAGCCTGGGACAACCGAACACCGGGGAGCTGTTTTTT. The entire variable domain, with the rest obtained from reference TRBV7-8 and TRBJ2-2, is as follows: GAGVSQSPRYKVAKRGQDVALRCDPISGHVSLFWYQQALGQGPEFLTYFQNEAQLDKSGLPSDRFFAERPEGSVSTLKIQRTQQEDSAVYLCASLGQPNTGELFFGEGSRLTVL.

The chain combines TRBV12-3 or TRBV12-4 with TRBJ1-1; perhaps TRBD1 as D (6 bases). The CDR3 runs to 15 residues. V was cut by 3 bases and J by 1 base, with 12 bases left in between. The CDR3 protein is CASSFGGGANTEAFF. The CDR3, as DNA: TGTGCCAGCAGTTTTGGGGGGGGCGCGAACACTGAAGCTTTCTTT.

This clonotype showed up many times. V gene TRBV4-1 combines with J gene TRBJ2-1; a possible D gene is TRBD1 (5 bases). The CDR3 runs to 14 residues. From germline, CDR1 is MGHRA and CDR2 YSYEKL. The germline V and J ends were trimmed by 2 bases and 4 bases, with 9 bases remaining between them. CDR3 nucleotide sequence: TGCGCCAGCAGCCAACAATCAGGGTACAATGAGCAGTTCTTC. It encodes CASSQQSGYNEQFF.

This clonotype was seen many times. The chain joins TRBV10-3 to TRBJ2-1; the D call may be TRBD1 or TRBD2 (5 bases each). V lost 0 bases, J lost 9 bases, and 15 bases lay in between. The V gene's germline CDR1 is ENHRY and CDR2 SYGVKD. The CDR3 totals 15 residues. CDR3 in amino acids: CAISESVGTQGEQFF. CDR3 nucleotide sequence: TGTGCCATCAGTGAGTCGGTTGGGACCCAGGGTGAGCAGTTCTTC.

This clonotype occurred many times. The chain carries TRBV7-9 and TRBJ1-1, with D possibly TRBD1 on 6 matching bases. This CDR3 is built from 15 residues. Per germline, CDR1 SEHNR and CDR2 FQNEAQ (reference sequence). Trimming removed 5 bases from V and 6 bases from J, with 19 bases in between. CDR3 nucleotide sequence: TGTGCCAGCAGCCTCCAGGGGTTCGGTCCGGCTGAAGCTTTCTTT. It translates to CASSLQGFGPAEAFF.

V and J are TRBV19 and TRBJ2-1, with 12 bases identical to TRBD2. The CDR3 contains 18 residues. Germline V gene sequence: CDR1 LNHDA, CDR2 SQIVND (reference sequence). The junction had 17 bases not matched to a gene; V was cut back by 10 bases and J by 4 bases. The CDR3, as DNA: TGTGCCACACGGAGGGGAGGTCTAGCGGGAGGGTGGTACAATGAGCAGTTCTTC. It codes for CATRRGGLAGGWYNEQFF.

This clonotype occurred a few times. V and J are TRBV5-6 and TRBJ2-5, with no clear D. This CDR3 comprises 15 residues. CDR1 is SGHDT and CDR2 is YYEEEE in the germline V gene. V lost 4 bases and J 1 base, leaving 14 bases between the germline ends. The CDR3 DNA sequence: TGTGCCAGCAGCACCCTGAAGGCGATCCAAGAGACCCAGTACTTC. Its translation: CASSTLKAIQETQYF.

Many counts were recorded for this clonotype. This chain joins TRBV7-8 and TRBJ2-3, with 10 bases fitting TRBD2. The CDR3 is made up of 16 amino acids. V lost 2 bases and J lost 5; bases outside the gene matches: 7. CDR1 is SGHVS, CDR2 FQNEAQ, per germline. CDR3 sequence reads: CASSLSWTSGRDTQYF. CDR3 in DNA: TGTGCCAGCAGCTTATCATGGACTAGCGGTAGAGATACGCAGTATTTT.

This clonotype has more than one count but fewer than ten. The V gene is TRBV4-1, the J gene TRBJ1-1; D uncertain. Trimming stripped 1 base from V and 0 bases from J, with 9 bases between. This CDR3 region has 15 residues. Germline V gene data show CDR1 as MGHRA and CDR2 as YSYEKL. CDR3 sequence: CASSQGAVMNTEAFF. For the CDR3, the DNA is TGCGCCAGCAGCCAAGGAGCAGTTATGAACACTGAAGCTTTCTTT.

This clonotype has more than one count but fewer than ten. This rearrangement joins TRBV2 to TRBJ1-4, with TRBD1 matching over 9 bases. This CDR3 has 16 residues. CDR1 is SNHLY and CDR2 is FYNNEI in the germline V gene. J was trimmed by 5 bases and V by 5 bases; bases with no gene match: 9. CDR3: CASSPGQGGPNEKLFF. The CDR3 nucleotides read TGTGCCAGCAGTCCGGGACAGGGAGGCCCCAATGAAAAACTGTTTTTT. The whole variable domain, filled in from reference TRBV2 and TRBJ1-4, reads EPEVTQTPSHQVTQMGQEVILRCVPISNHLYFYWYRQILGQKVEFLVSFYNNEISEKSEIFDDQFSVERPDGSNFTLKIRSTKLEDSAMYFCASSPGQGGPNEKLFFGSGTQLSVL.

This clonotype came up a few times. The chain employs TRBV11-2 and TRBJ2-1, with TRBD1 identical over 11 bases. CDR3 size: 21 residues. The germline V gene encodes CDR1 SGHAT and CDR2 FQNNGV. The V and J ends lost 5 bases and 4 bases, in that order; junction bases with no gene match: 22. DNA of the CDR3: TGTGCCAGCAGCCCGTTTCCCGGGACAGGGGGATCCCCCCAACAATACAATGAGCAGTTCTTC. Amino acid sequence: CASSPFPGTGGSPQQYNEQFF.

In this sample, this clonotype turned up many times. V usage is TRBV12-3 or TRBV12-4 and J usage is TRBJ2-5, with 9 bases fitting TRBD1. J lost 1 base, V lost 9 bases, and 6 bases had no gene match. This CDR3 is 14 amino acids long. DNA for the CDR3: TGTGCCAGTTCTAACAGGGGGCCCCAAGAGACCCAGTACTTC. Translating gives CASSNRGPQETQYF.

This sequence joins TRBV12-3 or TRBV12-4 and TRBJ1-5; TRBD1 is a possible D gene (5 bases). Between the trimmed V and J ends, which lost 6 bases and 2 bases, there was a span of 11 bases. The CDR3 extends over 14 amino acids. The CDR3 nucleotides read TGTGCCAGCAGCAGCAGGGCGGGCAATCAGCCCCAGCATTTT. Residues: CASSSRAGNQPQHF.

The sample holds a few counts of this clonotype. This sequence joins TRBV27 and TRBJ1-1, with 8 bases matching TRBD1. The CDR3 sequence is 12 residues long. With 8 bases clipped from V and 5 bases from J, the junction kept 4 bases outside the gene matches. Germline-derived CDR1 and CDR2 are MNHEY and SMNVEV (reference sequence). Here the CDR3 DNA reads TGTGCCAGCGCCACAGGGGGAACTGAAGCTTTCTTT. Translation: CASATGGTEAFF.

This clonotype was observed many times. The chain recombines TRBV7-9 with TRBJ1-1; 7 nucleotides align to TRBD1. Germline V gene data show CDR1 as SEHNR and CDR2 as FQNEAQ (reference sequence). V lost 4 bases, J lost 4 bases, and 6 bases stayed unmatched. The CDR3 loop spans 14 amino acids. CDR3 in amino acids: CASSSPSGGTEAFF. CDR3 nucleotide sequence: TGTGCCAGCAGCTCCCCATCAGGGGGCACTGAAGCTTTCTTT.

This clonotype has at least ten counts. The chain is built from TRBV29-1 and TRBJ2-1; TRBD2 is a possible D gene (6 bases). Trimming cost V 1 base and J 5 bases, with 9 bases left between them. Per the germline V gene, CDR1 is SQVTM and CDR2 is ANQGSEA. CDR3 size: 13 residues. The CDR3 region has the DNA TGCAGCGTTGAAGGACTAGATAACAATGAGCAGTTCTTC. It is translated as CSVEGLDNNEQFF.

This clonotype was detected many times. The final CDR3 position lacks the conserved phenylalanine or tryptophan, pointing to a likely read error. The limits of the CDR3 on the DNA are not certain, so only TCRdb's listed CDR3 is given. The CDR3 loop reads CASPEGGI. V usage is TRBV2 and J usage is TRBJ1-1. Ends included, the CDR3 has 8 residues. The germline CDR1 and CDR2 sequences are SNHLY and FYNNEI.

J is TRBJ1-5 and V is TRBV20-1, with D perhaps matching TRBD1 (5 bases). V was cut by 6 bases and J by 12 bases, with 21 bases left in between. CDR1 and CDR2 from the germline V gene are DFQATT and SNEGSKA (reference sequence). This CDR3 is 13 amino acids long. The CDR3 DNA sequence: TGCAGTGCCCCCGGGAGGGGCCGCAAATTCCAGCATTTT. It translates to CSAPGRGRKFQHF.

The gene calls are TRBV7-9 and TRBJ2-7; no definite D call. The ends were cut back, 5 bases at V and 2 bases at J, with 13 bases in the middle. The CDR3 is made up of 14 amino acids. Germline V gene lookup returns CDR1 SEHNR and CDR2 FQNEAQ (reference sequence). As DNA, the CDR3 is TGTGCCAGCAGCCCCCCCGTCAGGCCCTACGAGCAGTACTTC. Amino acids: CASSPPVRPYEQYF. Complete variable domain (other parts from reference TRBV7-9 and TRBJ2-7): DTGVSQNPRHKITKRGQNVTFRCDPISEHNRLYWYRQTLGQGPEFLTYFQNEAQLEKSRLLSDRFSAERPKGSFSTLEIQRTEQGDSAMYLCASSPPVRPYEQYFGPGTRLTVT.

Ten or more counts support this clonotype. The chain recombines TRBV15 with TRBJ2-5, with a weak D call TRBD1 (6 bases). The V and J ends lost 3 bases and 1 base respectively, with 12 bases between them. The V gene's germline CDR1 is LNHNV and CDR2 YYDKDF (reference sequence). The CDR3 loop spans 15 amino acids. CDR3 residues: CATSSGTNAQETQYF. For the CDR3, the DNA is TGTGCCACCAGCAGTGGGACAAACGCCCAAGAGACCCAGTACTTC.